What follows describes a single T cell receptor beta chain. No antigen is known for it. The data belong to a study of T cell responses to AZD1222 COVID-19 vaccine. The study, taken as a whole, reports: Clonal diversity was possibly underestimated, and the donors were mostly white British, with more females.

The CDR3 is 15 residues long. With 5 bases clipped from V and 4 bases from J, the junction kept 5 bases outside the gene matches. Germline V lookup: CDR1 MNHNY, CDR2 SVGAGI (reference sequence). Sequenced by immunoSEQ multiplex PCR; TCRdb stores in-frame clones only, minus some. The table has 50,000 to 65,000 clones, 81% seen once; the top ten hold 26%. The receptor comes from an adult who received the AZD1222 COVID-19 vaccine. V and J are TRBV6-6 and TRBJ2-5; 12 positions match TRBD2. The sample in question was peripheral blood, obtained 28 days after the second AZD1222 dose. CDR3 in DNA: TGTGCCAGCAGTAAGACTAGCGGGAGATCAGAGACCCAGTACTTC. Translation: CASSKTSGRSETQYF.